This T cell receptor beta chain originates from a study of shared T cell receptors in the human thymus. Clones were sequenced by immunoSEQ multiplex PCR, and TCRdb holds only the in-frame ones, with some missing. The profile shows 550,000 to 800,000 clones, 80% to 90% of them singletons. The germline V and J ends were trimmed by 6 bases and 4 bases, with 15 bases remaining between them. Germline CDR1 is MNHNS and CDR2 is SASEGT. The CDR3 is 14 amino acids. The data also belong to a second study, concerning human thymus T cells. This second study says: Gene usage for V and J segments appeared biased in thymic and blood repertoires.

The chain carries TRBV6-1 and TRBJ1-1; the D gene is possibly TRBD1 (6 bases). The sequence came from a girl under two years old with a congenital heart defect. Sequencing was performed on thymocytes. The CDR3 sequence is CASSTERGSTEAFF. CDR3 coding DNA: TGTGCCAGCAGCACCGAGAGGGGGTCCACTGAAGCTTTCTTT.